The sequence of this TCR beta chain was determined in a study of blood T cell repertoires in COVID-19. In germline, CDR1 is KGHDR, CDR2 SFDVKD. The junction had 6 bases not matched to a gene; V was cut back by 4 bases and J by 2 bases. The CDR3 has 15 amino acids. Assay used: immunoSEQ multiplex PCR; TCRdb lists only in-frame clones, some missing. The sample records roughly 380,000 clones, 75% to 90% being singletons. The chain links TRBV24-1 to TRBJ2-5, with TRBD2 matching 7 bases. This TCR derives from a woman aged 35 to 49 with COVID-19, enrolled during active disease. Material for sequencing was peripheral blood. The CDR3 DNA reads as TGTGCCACCAGTGAACGGATCGGGGGGCAAGAGACCCAGTACTTC. It codes for CATSERIGGQETQYF.